The rows below give T cell receptor beta chains drawn from one sample of a study of cytomegalovirus exposure and HLA in healthy donors. The assay was immunoSEQ multiplex PCR, and TCRdb's table has in-frame clones only and misses some. The sample has over 150,000 clones, roughly nine tenths seen once. What was sequenced was PBMCs. Every receptor here comes from a young woman in good health and CMV-seropositive. CDR3s include the opening cysteine and the closing phenylalanine or tryptophan. Each record gives: clone size, J gene, D gene, V gene, CDR3 DNA, CDR3 protein. D genes are given only for firm matches. The size of a clone is reported for some rows only, either as once, few or many, or as a class for expanded clones.

-,TRBJ2-7,TRBD2,TRBV11-2,TGTGCCAGCAGCGCTGCCGGGACTACCACCCCCTACGAGCAGTACTTC,CASSAAGTTTPYEQYF
-,TRBJ1-1,TRBD1,TRBV6-1,TGTGCCAGCAGTGAAGAGGGGACAGGGGGAAGTGAAGCTTTCTTT,CASSEEGTGGSEAFF
few,TRBJ2-7,-,TRBV7-9,TGTGCCAGCAGCTTAGCTTTTCAGACCTACGAGCAGTACTTC,CASSLAFQTYEQYF
-,TRBJ1-5,-,TRBV5-6,TGTGCCAGCAGCTCGCGGGGTTTCAATCAGCCCCAGCATTTT,CASSSRGFNQPQHF
-,TRBJ2-1,-,TRBV20-1,TGCAGTGCGGAGGTTATCGATGAGCAGTTCTTC,CSAEVIDEQFF
-,TRBJ1-1,TRBD1,TRBV19,TGTGCCAGTAAAGGCGCCAGGGGGGAGAACACTGAAGCTTTCTTT,CASKGARGENTEAFF
-,TRBJ2-7,-,TRBV28,TGTGCCAGCAGTTTAGTCGGGAGCGGCGAGCAGTACTTC,CASSLVGSGEQYF
-,TRBJ2-2,-,TRBV25-1,TGTGCCAGCAGTAGTATGGGAGGTTCCGGGGAGCTGTTTTTT,CASSSMGGSGELFF
once,TRBJ2-7,TRBD2,TRBV7-9,TGTGCCAGCAGCTTAGTCAGCGGGGGGCTTTACGAGCAGTACTTC,CASSLVSGGLYEQYF
-,TRBJ2-2,TRBD1,TRBV6-6,TGTGCCACTCAACACAGGGGCGAGGCCGGGGAGCTGTTTTTT,CATQHRGEAGELFF
-,TRBJ1-2,TRBD1,TRBV4-2,TGTGCCAGCAGCCAGGGGGCCGGACAGGGACATGGCTACACCTTC,CASSQGAGQGHGYTF
-,TRBJ2-3,TRBD2,TRBV9,TGTGCCAGCAGCCCCCAAGCGGGAGGGATCTCAGATACGCAGTATTTT,CASSPQAGGISDTQYF
-,TRBJ2-7,TRBD2,TRBV18,TGTGCCAGCTCACCCGTGGGACTAGCGGGCCCCGGCTACGAGCAGTACTTC,CASSPVGLAGPGYEQYF
-,TRBJ1-1,-,TRBV19,TGTGCCAGTAGTATCAACGGGGGGGTCACTGAAGCTTTCTTT,CASSINGGVTEAFF
-,TRBJ1-5,-,TRBV21-1,TGTGCCAGCAGCAAACTGACAGCTCTCCGTCCCCAGCATTTT,CASSKLTALRPQHF
-,TRBJ2-7,-,TRBV19,TGTGCCAGTAGTATCTCCACAGGGTCCTACGAGCAGTACTTC,CASSISTGSYEQYF
-,TRBJ2-7,-,TRBV27,TGTGCCAGCAGTCGTACAGGGAGGGGGATAGGCGAGCAGTACTTC,CASSRTGRGIGEQYF
-,TRBJ2-1,-,TRBV4-3,TGCGCCAGCAGCCAAGAAAGGAGCGGCGTGTCCTACAATGAGCAGTTCTTC,CASSQERSGVSYNEQFF
-,TRBJ1-2,-,TRBV4-3,TGCGCCAGCAGCCAAGCGACGGGATACGGCTACACCTTC,CASSQATGYGYTF
-,TRBJ2-1,-,TRBV6-5,TGTGCCAGCAGTTATAGGATCCATGGGGCGAGCGATGAGCAGTTCTTC,CASSYRIHGASDEQFF
-,TRBJ1-2,TRBD1,TRBV28,TGTGCCAGCAGACAGGGGGTAGCCTATGGCTACACCTTC,CASRQGVAYGYTF
-,TRBJ1-2,TRBD1,TRBV4-2,TGTGCCAGCAGCCAAGACGGGCTTTTTGGGACAGCAACCCTTAACTATGGCTACACCTTC,CASSQDGLFGTATLNYGYTF
-,TRBJ1-2,-,TRBV7-2,TGTGCCAGCAGCCCCTCAGTGAGGGAGTATGGCTACACCTTC,CASSPSVREYGYTF
-,TRBJ2-2,TRBD1,TRBV14,TGTGCCAGCAGCCAGATGACAGGGACCGGGGAGCTGTTTTTT,CASSQMTGTGELFF
once,TRBJ2-2,-,TRBV7-8,TGTGCCAGCAGCTCGGGGTCGGGGACCGGGGAGCTGTTTTTT,CASSSGSGTGELFF
-,TRBJ2-7,-,TRBV4-3,TGCGCCAGCAGCCACGTATACTACGAGCAGTACTTC,CASSHVYYEQYF
-,TRBJ1-2,TRBD1,TRBV5-1,TGCGCCAGCAGCTTACCCGGGACAGATGGCTACACCTTC,CASSLPGTDGYTF
-,TRBJ2-5,TRBD2,TRBV19,TGTGCCAGTAGTTTGGGACTAGCGAAGGAGACCCAGTACTTC,CASSLGLAKETQYF
-,TRBJ2-5,-,TRBV5-1,TGCGCCAGCAGCTTGGTTCGCGGGCAGGATGAGACCCAGTACTTC,CASSLVRGQDETQYF
once,TRBJ1-5,-,TRBV4-1,TGCGCCAGCAGCCAAGATGCCCGCGGGGAGCCCCAGCATTTT,CASSQDARGEPQHF
-,TRBJ2-1,-,TRBV19,TGTGCCAGTAGTACCCGACAGACCGGCTCCTACAATGAGCAGTTCTTC,CASSTRQTGSYNEQFF
-,TRBJ1-2,TRBD1,TRBV27,TGTGCCAGCAGTTTAAACAGGGGGGATGGCTACACCTTC,CASSLNRGDGYTF
-,TRBJ1-1,-,TRBV11-3,TGTGCCAGCAGCTCGTACTCCCGGGGGGTAATGAGGGTGGTCACTGAAGCTTTCTTT,CASSSYSRGVMRVVTEAFF
-,TRBJ1-4,-,TRBV19,TGTGCCAGCGGGGGTTTTGGTGAAAAACTGTTTTTT,CASGGFGEKLFF
-,TRBJ2-1,TRBD2,TRBV27,TGTGCCAGCAGTCCGACTAGCGGGGCATACAATGAGCAGTTCTTC,CASSPTSGAYNEQFF
-,TRBJ2-3,TRBD2,TRBV7-9,TGTGCCAGCAGCCCGGGACTAGCGGGCTGGCAGGATACGCAGTATTTT,CASSPGLAGWQDTQYF
-,TRBJ2-7,-,TRBV6-5,TGTGCCAGCAGTTACCCTAGGACTGTGGTCTACGAGCAGTACTTC,CASSYPRTVVYEQYF
few,TRBJ1-2,TRBD1,TRBV29-1,TGCAGCGTTGAAGGGACAGGGGACTATGGCTACACCTTC,CSVEGTGDYGYTF
-,TRBJ1-2,-,TRBV9,TGTGCCAGCAGCGTAGTTCTGGGGGGTGGCTACACCTTC,CASSVVLGGGYTF
-,TRBJ2-3,TRBD2,TRBV7-2,TGTGCCAGCAGCCCCCCGGGACTAGCTGTCACAGATACGCAGTATTTT,CASSPPGLAVTDTQYF
-,TRBJ2-7,-,TRBV14,TGTGCCAGCAGCCAAGACCAGACTAGTCAGCAGTACTTC,CASSQDQTSQQYF
-,TRBJ1-2,TRBD1,TRBV5-6,TGTGCCAGCAGCTTGGGACAGGGTTTGGCGTATGGCTACACCTTC,CASSLGQGLAYGYTF
-,TRBJ1-1,-,TRBV18,TGTGCCAGCTCCTCAAGGAGAGGTGAAGCTTTCTTT,CASSSRRGEAFF
-,TRBJ2-7,TRBD1,TRBV11-2,TGTGCCAGCAGCCGGACAGGGGGAGTGGGAGAGCAGTACTTC,CASSRTGGVGEQYF
-,TRBJ2-2,-,TRBV7-2,TGTGCCAGCAACCGACTAGTAACCGGGGAGCTGTTTTTT,CASNRLVTGELFF
-,TRBJ2-1,-,TRBV27,TGTGCCAGCAGTCCGGACTCCTTAGCCTACAATGAGCAGTTCTTC,CASSPDSLAYNEQFF
-,TRBJ2-5,TRBD2,TRBV4-3,TGCGCCAGCAGCCCTCAAGCGGGAGGCGAAGAGACCCAGTACTTC,CASSPQAGGEETQYF
once,TRBJ2-5,-,TRBV7-7,TGTGCCAGCAGCTTTAGCTCCTCGGCGCAAGAGACCCAGTACTTC,CASSFSSSAQETQYF